This is a list of T cell receptor beta chains from one sample in a study of blood T cells in healthy people across ages. TCRdb re-called the 5' RACE reads with MiXCR, one entry per CDR3 protein. Found here are 1.5 million to 2 million distinct CDR3 sequences, 30% to 40% of them singletons; the top ten hold under 30%. The material sequenced was blood. These receptors were taken from a human donor in good health. The CDR3 runs from the conserved cysteine through the conserved F or W. The order of the fields is J gene, clone size, CDR3 length, V gene, D gene, CDR3 DNA, CDR3 protein. A D gene is named only where the DNA matches it firmly. The size field is filled for only some rows; it gives once, few, many or a size class.

>TRBJ2-2|NA|16|TRBV7-2|TRBD1
TGTGCCAGCAGTACCCGACGGGACAGCAACACCGGGGAGCTGTTTTTT
CASSTRRDSNTGELFF
>TRBJ2-5|NA|19|TRBV20-1|TRBD2
TGCAGTGCTTTCCCGGGGGCCCCCGGGACTAGCGGGCTGAAAGAGACCCAGTACTTC
CSAFPGAPGTSGLKETQYF
>TRBJ1-2|few|16|TRBV5-1|NA
TGCGCCAGCAGCTCCACTCCCACTACAGCTAACTATGGCTACACCTTC
CASSSTPTTANYGYTF
>TRBJ1-4|NA|15|TRBV6-1|TRBD1
TGTGCCAGCAGTATGGACAGGGGGCGGAATGAAAAACTGTTTTTT
CASSMDRGRNEKLFF
>TRBJ2-7|NA|15|TRBV11-3|NA
TGTGCCAGCCGGGCCTGGACAGTTGACTCCTACGAGCAGTACTTC
CASRAWTVDSYEQYF
>TRBJ2-5|NA|14|TRBV7-9|NA
TGTGCCAGCAGCTCCATGGGGGGCCAGGAGACCCAGTACTTC
CASSSMGGQETQYF
>TRBJ1-2|NA|15|TRBV6-5|TRBD1
TGTGCCAGCAGAAGTAGGACAGGGGTAGCCTATGGCTACACCTTC
CASRSRTGVAYGYTF
>TRBJ1-1|NA|14|TRBV5-6|NA
TGTGCCAGCAGCTGGCCGACAGTGAACACTGAAGCTTTCTTT
CASSWPTVNTEAFF
>TRBJ2-7|few|13|TRBV6-1|NA
TGTGCCAGCAATTACGGGTTCTCCTACGAGCAGTACTTC
CASNYGFSYEQYF
>TRBJ2-1|NA|15|TRBV9|TRBD1
TGTGCCAGCAGCGATTACGGGACAGGGTGGAATGAGCAGTTCTTC
CASSDYGTGWNEQFF
>TRBJ2-5|NA|14|TRBV12-3/TRBV12-4|NA
TGTGCCAGCAGTTTGGAACCACCAGCGGAGACCCAGTACTTC
CASSLEPPAETQYF
>TRBJ2-1|NA|17|TRBV5-1|NA
TGCGCCAGCAGCCCACTCGGGGAGTCTCGCTCCTACAATGAGCAGTTCTTC
CASSPLGESRSYNEQFF
>TRBJ2-4|few|19|TRBV28|NA
TGTGCCAGCAGGAGGGGATGGGGAAGGGCAGCACTAGCCAAAAACATTCAGTACTTC
CASRRGWGRAALAKNIQYF
>TRBJ1-2|few|13|TRBV6-1|TRBD1
TGTGCCAGCAGTATACGACAGGGAGGTGGCTACACCTTC
CASSIRQGGGYTF
>TRBJ2-5|many|14|TRBV28|TRBD1
TGTGCCAGCAGTTTAAGGGGGCGCCAAGAGACCCAGTACTTC
CASSLRGRQETQYF
>TRBJ2-1|NA|18|TRBV12-3/TRBV12-4|TRBD2
TGTGCCAGCAGTCCCGGACTAGCGGGGACGAGCTCCTACAATGAGCAGTTCTTC
CASSPGLAGTSSYNEQFF
>TRBJ2-1|NA|10|TRBV2|NA
TGTGCCAGCATCCTGTATGAGCAGTTCTTC
CASILYEQFF
>TRBJ1-5|NA|13|TRBV12-5|NA
TGTGCTAGTGGTTCAGAAGGGATTCAGCCCCAGCATTTT
CASGSEGIQPQHF
>TRBJ1-5|NA|14|TRBV6-5|TRBD1
TGTGCCAGCAGTTGGCGACAGGGAAATCAGCCCCAGCATTTT
CASSWRQGNQPQHF